The source of this T cell receptor (beta chain) is a study of blood T cell repertoires in COVID-19. Study-wide background: COVID-19 samples collected from the United States, Italy and Spain covered acute and convalescent phases. In each case, the material was cDNA or gDNA derived from T cells, B-cell-depleted T cells, or PBMCs.

Methods used by the authors: Reference gene primer amplification gave estimated nucleated cell counts. Data came from immunoSEQ multiplex PCR; TCRdb stores just in-frame clones and leaves some out. Clonal size and the V and J genes are those of that table, whereas D and trimming came from the DNA. The sample yields 200,000 or so clones, around 86% seen once. The CDR3 loop spans 13 amino acids. Trimming pared 8 bases from V and 5 bases from J, leaving 12 bases between. Per germline, CDR1 SGHTA and CDR2 FQGTGA. The clonotype originates from a man aged 30 to 45 in a cohort exposed to, infected with or recovered from COVID-19 (not recorded which). The rearrangement uses TRBV7-3 and TRBJ2-2; unclear D gene. The sequencing input was PBMCs or T cells enriched from blood (not recorded which). In DNA form, the CDR3 reads TGTGCCAGCGGTTATTATGAGACCGGGGAGCTGTTTTTT. Amino acids: CASGYYETGELFF.